These T cell receptor beta chains were read from a single sample in a study of technical replicates of blood from a few donors. Method: immunoSEQ multiplex PCR; TCRdb's copy keeps in-frame clones and lacks some. The sample lists some 70,000 clones; 80% to 95% were seen once. Sample: T cells isolated from PBMCs. Receptor source: a human donor in good health. The CDR3 runs from the conserved cysteine through the conserved F or W. The D gene is left open where the match is weak. For some rows the clone size is stated as once, few or many, or as a class when expanded; others skip it.

v_call	d_call	clone_size	j_call	cdr3_aa	cdr3_nt
TRBV7-2	TRBD2	NA	TRBJ2-5	CASSQTSGVETQYF	TGTGCCAGCAGTCAAACTAGCGGGGTAGAGACCCAGTACTTC
TRBV30	NA	NA	TRBJ1-2	CAWSVLLTRGGYTF	TGTGCCTGGAGTGTCCTTTTAACTCGGGGTGGCTACACCTTC
TRBV4-1	TRBD1	NA	TRBJ1-2	CASSQANLQGAAHGYTF	TGCGCCAGCAGCCAAGCCAACCTACAGGGGGCAGCTCATGGCTACACCTTC
TRBV13	NA	NA	TRBJ1-2	CASSLGLEGPTF	TGTGCCAGCAGCTTAGGCCTAGAGGGCCCCACCTTC
TRBV4-1	NA	NA	TRBJ1-2	CASSQESGFGYTF	TGCGCCAGCAGCCAAGAGTCAGGGTTTGGCTACACCTTC
TRBV5-1	TRBD2	NA	TRBJ2-7	CASSIGTSGIFSYEQYF	TGCGCCAGCAGCATAGGGACTAGCGGAATCTTCTCCTACGAGCAGTACTTC
TRBV4-3	NA	once	TRBJ2-1	CASSQGRETSYYNEQFF	TGCGCCAGCAGCCAAGGTCGGGAGACTTCCTATTACAATGAGCAGTTCTTC
TRBV11-2	NA	NA	TRBJ1-1	CASSLLAGNEAFF	TGTGCCAGCAGCTTACTGGCGGGAAATGAAGCTTTCTTT
TRBV15	NA	NA	TRBJ2-7	CATSRERMAEPYYEQYF	TGTGCCACCAGCAGGGAGAGAATGGCGGAGCCCTACTACGAGCAGTACTTC
TRBV9	NA	NA	TRBJ1-4	CASSGHSPTNEKLFF	TGTGCCAGCAGCGGACATTCTCCAACTAATGAAAAACTGTTTTTT
TRBV7-8	TRBD1	NA	TRBJ2-2	CASSFRGGPGELFF	TGTGCCAGCAGCTTCCGAGGGGGCCCCGGGGAGCTGTTTTTT
TRBV28	NA	NA	TRBJ1-1	CASSLTQQPGGAFF	TGTGCCAGCAGTTTAACCCAACAGCCCGGGGGAGCTTTCTTT
TRBV2	NA	NA	TRBJ2-7	CASSSSYEQYF	TGTGCCAGCAGTTCTTCCTACGAGCAGTACTTC
TRBV11-2	NA	NA	TRBJ2-7	CASSLGGLEQYF	TGTGCCAGCAGCTTAGGAGGTTTGGAGCAGTACTTC
TRBV2	TRBD1	NA	TRBJ2-7	CASNIIGTAYEQYF	TGTGCCAGCAATATTATCGGGACAGCCTACGAGCAGTACTTC
TRBV2	NA	NA	TRBJ1-1	CAIYPGATEAFF	TGTGCCATTTATCCAGGGGCCACTGAAGCTTTCTTT
TRBV25-1	TRBD1	NA	TRBJ1-5	CASRQGENQPQHF	TGTGCCAGCAGACAGGGGGAGAACCAGCCCCAGCATTTT
TRBV19	NA	NA	TRBJ1-2	CASSPSTRSGYTF	TGTGCCAGTAGCCCAAGCACCCGGAGCGGCTACACCTTC
TRBV7-2	TRBD1	NA	TRBJ2-1	CASSLRSDRVKPNEQFF	TGTGCCAGCAGCTTACGGTCGGACAGGGTAAAGCCTAATGAGCAGTTCTTC
TRBV5-4	NA	NA	TRBJ1-2	CASRPDSSDNYGYTF	TGTGCCAGCAGACCGGACAGTTCGGATAACTATGGCTACACCTTC
TRBV5-1	TRBD2	NA	TRBJ2-3	CASSLTSGRPDTQYF	TGCGCCAGCAGCTTAACTAGCGGGAGACCAGATACGCAGTATTTT
TRBV9	TRBD2	NA	TRBJ2-1	CASSGITSGRYNEQFF	TGTGCCAGCAGCGGAATAACTAGCGGTCGTTACAATGAGCAGTTCTTC
TRBV7-8	TRBD1	NA	TRBJ2-1	CASSPWTGEVNEQFF	TGTGCCAGCAGCCCCTGGACAGGGGAGGTCAATGAGCAGTTCTTC
TRBV29-1	TRBD2	NA	TRBJ2-7	CSVEALAGRGYEQYF	TGCAGCGTTGAGGCACTAGCGGGGAGGGGCTACGAGCAGTACTTC